Detailed here is one T cell receptor (beta chain). Its antigen is undetermined. This record belongs to a study of tumor-infiltrating lymphocytes in primary liver carcinoma. The wider study: Tumors measured 4.2 to 10 cm and were stage T1-T3 N0M0.

Points from the study as a whole: Tumors carried a top-250-clone fraction significantly exceeding that of blood (p = 0.039).

In addition to blood RNA drawn from unsorted whole blood, germline DNA was extracted. The investigators made TCR beta cDNA from about 500 ng total RNA, using a constant-region primer. Three rounds of nested multiplex PCR with slightly modified ARM-PCR produced TCR beta libraries. Both of the initial two PCR rounds ran for around 9 cycles and employed TRBV1-TRBV30 forward primers alongside a C-beta reverse primer. TCRdb reprocessed the multiplex PCR reads with MiXCR, giving one entry per CDR3 protein. Of some 190,000 distinct CDR3 sequences listed, about 55% are singletons. This CDR3 region has 12 residues. The V and J ends lost 11 bases and 3 bases respectively, with 8 bases between them. Germline assignment: CDR1 SGHAT and CDR2 FQNNGV.

The source material was peripheral blood. This receptor was obtained from a man between 35 and 55 years old with primary liver carcinoma and hepatitis B virus infection. The chain carries TRBV11-2 and TRBJ2-6, with D unclear. The CDR3 sequence is CAGGVGANVLTF. In nucleotides, the CDR3 is TGTGCCGGCGGAGTTGGGGCCAACGTCCTGACTTTC.